The entry below describes one T cell receptor (beta chain). The data derive from a study of blood T cell repertoires in COVID-19. About the research overall: The analysed material was cDNA or gDNA that came from T cells, B-cell-depleted T cells, or PBMCs.

Trimming removed 4 bases from V and 3 bases from J, with 14 bases in between. Per the germline V gene, CDR1 is LGHDT and CDR2 is YNNKEL (reference sequence). The CDR3 is 15 amino acids. The assay was immunoSEQ multiplex PCR, and TCRdb's table has in-frame clones only and misses some. The data show a few hundred thousand clones, roughly 80% seen once. The gene calls are TRBV3-1 (or the pseudogene TRBV3-2) and TRBJ2-3; possibly TRBD2 for D (6 bases). Sequencing was done on a sample of peripheral blood. This sequence originates from a man between 60 and 75 years old who had recovered from COVID-19. CDR3 nucleotide sequence: TGTGCCAGCAGCCCGACTAGGACCCAGACAGATACGCAGTATTTT. Its protein product is CASSPTRTQTDTQYF.